The entry that follows covers one T cell receptor beta chain sequence. As originally analysed: Researchers report that nucleated cell counts were estimated from reference gene primer amplification. The repertoire was sequenced with immunoSEQ multiplex PCR; TCRdb's copy has only in-frame clones and lacks some. V, J and clone size derive from that table, while D and trimming were established from the DNA sequence. The sample comprises roughly 260,000 clones, 80% to 90% of which are singletons, and approximately 4.8% rests with the top ten. This sample is part of a study of blood T cell repertoires in COVID-19. Study information: The origin of the acute and convalescent COVID-19 samples was the United States, Italy and Spain. PBMCs, B-cell-depleted T cells, or T cells were the source of the cDNA or gDNA that made up the material.

There are 14 residues in the CDR3. Per the germline V gene, CDR1 is MDHEN and CDR2 is SYDVKM. V lost 6 bases and J lost 7, with 17 bases in between. The chain has TRBV28 and TRBJ2-3; D is unclear. The source material was peripheral blood. The sequence came from an older woman with acute or convalescent COVID-19. CDR3 sequence reads: CASSLVQATNTQYF. Written as DNA, the CDR3 is TGTGCCAGCAGCCTCGTCCAGGCTACAAATACGCAGTATTTT. Variable domain in full (rest from reference TRBV28 and TRBJ2-3): DVKVTQSSRYLVKRTGEKVFLECVQDMDHENMFWYRQDPGLGLRLIYFSYDVKMKEKGDIPEGYSVSREKKERFSLILESASTNQTSMYLCASSLVQATNTQYFGPGTRLTVL.